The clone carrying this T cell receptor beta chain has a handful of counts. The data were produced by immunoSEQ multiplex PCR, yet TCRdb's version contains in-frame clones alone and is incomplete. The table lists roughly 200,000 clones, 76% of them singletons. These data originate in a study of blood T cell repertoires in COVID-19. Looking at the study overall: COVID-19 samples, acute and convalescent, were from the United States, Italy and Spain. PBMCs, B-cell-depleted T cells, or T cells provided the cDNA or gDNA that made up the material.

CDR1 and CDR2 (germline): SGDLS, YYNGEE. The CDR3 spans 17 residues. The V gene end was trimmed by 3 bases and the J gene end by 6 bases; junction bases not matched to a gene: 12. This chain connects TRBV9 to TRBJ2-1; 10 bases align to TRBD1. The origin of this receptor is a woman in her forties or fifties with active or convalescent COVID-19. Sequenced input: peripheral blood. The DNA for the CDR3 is TGTGCCAGCAGCGATCCGGACAGGGGGGAATGGGGCAATGAGCAGTTCTTC. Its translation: CASSDPDRGEWGNEQFF.